Below are 21 T cell receptor beta chains sequenced from a single sample in a study of blood T cell repertoires in COVID-19. Produced via immunoSEQ multiplex PCR; TCRdb's table is partial and in-frame only. The repertoire includes about 91,000 clones, roughly four fifths of them detected once, and about 7% sits in the top ten. The sample consisted of peripheral blood. These receptors were taken from a man aged 45 to 65 with active or convalescent COVID-19.

This chain's CDR3 is CASSFGANNEQFF. CDR3 DNA sequence: TGTGCCAGCAGTTTTGGGGCGAACAATGAGCAGTTCTTC. The chain combines TRBV12-3 or TRBV12-4 with TRBJ2-1, with D possibly being TRBD1 (5 bases). The CDR3 totals 13 residues. V dropped 3 bases and J dropped 5 bases, with 8 bases sitting between them.

The V gene is TRBV7-2, the J gene TRBJ2-5; the D gene is possibly TRBD1 (6 bases). Germline CDR1 and CDR2: SGHTA and FQGNSA. Trimming cost V 5 bases and J 4 bases, with 8 bases left between them. The CDR3 contains 12 residues. CDR3 protein: CASSQDRETQYF. In DNA form, the CDR3 reads TGTGCCAGCAGCCAGGACAGAGAGACCCAGTACTTC.

The chain uses TRBV28 and TRBJ2-3; no definite D call. The V end lost 5 bases, the J end lost 1 base, and 4 bases lay between the germline ends. The CDR3 sequence is 12 residues long. Germline CDR1 is MDHEN and CDR2 is SYDVKM. Written as DNA, the CDR3 is TGTGCCAGCAGTCCAGGCACAGATACGCAGTATTTT. It translates to CASSPGTDTQYF.

The gene calls are TRBV2 and TRBJ1-2; 11 bases align to TRBD1. The V gene's germline CDR1 is SNHLY and CDR2 FYNNEI. This CDR3 is built from 15 residues. With V trimmed by 5 bases and J by 7 bases, 9 bases remained unmatched. The CDR3 region is CASSFGQGAQVGYTF. Written as DNA, the CDR3 is TGTGCCAGCAGTTTTGGACAGGGGGCGCAGGTTGGCTACACCTTC.

A note on this clone: One end of the junction does not line up with germline, which may come from a read error. J is TRBJ2-7 and V is TRBV4-1, with 7 bases aligning to TRBD1. This CDR3 spans 10 amino acids. Per germline, CDR1 MGHRA and CDR2 YSYEKL. The CDR3 DNA sequence: TGCGCCAGGACCCGGGACAGAGAACACTTC. It is translated as CARTRDREHF.

This clone has a single count. The CDR3 loop is CASSVTGGDTEAFF. The CDR3 DNA is TGTGCCAGCAGTGTTACAGGGGGGGACACTGAAGCTTTCTTT. This chain uses TRBV2 with TRBJ1-1, with 8 bases fitting TRBD1. The CDR3 is made up of 14 amino acids. The J segment lost 3 bases and the V segment lost 4 bases, leaving 4 bases of the junction unmatched. Germline V lookup: CDR1 SNHLY, CDR2 FYNNEI. Filled out from reference TRBV2 and TRBJ1-1, the complete variable domain reads EPEVTQTPSHQVTQMGQEVILRCVPISNHLYFYWYRQILGQKVEFLVSFYNNEISEKSEIFDDQFSVERPDGSNFTLKIRSTKLEDSAMYFCASSVTGGDTEAFFGQGTRLTVV.

V usage is TRBV10-2 and J usage is TRBJ1-5, with no clear D. The V end was cut by 0 bases, the J end by 7 bases, with 7 bases between. This CDR3 is 13 amino acids long. In germline, CDR1 is WSHSY, CDR2 SAAADI. The CDR3 sequence: CASSESGRQPQHF. For the CDR3, the DNA is TGCGCCAGCAGTGAGTCAGGCAGGCAGCCCCAGCATTTT.

This clone was recorded only once. This rearrangement joins TRBV12-3 or TRBV12-4 to TRBJ1-5; D possibly corresponds to TRBD1 (5 bases). V gave up 5 bases and J gave up 6 bases, with 11 bases separating them. This CDR3 has 13 residues. The chain's CDR3 is CASSQGVVQPQHF. The CDR3 DNA is TGTGCCAGCAGTCAAGGGGTTGTTCAGCCCCAGCATTTT.

The chain is built from TRBV5-5 and TRBJ2-3; D is unclear. This CDR3 region has 13 residues. V shed 1 base and J shed 3 bases, with 6 bases lying between them. Germline lookup yields CDR1 SGHKS and CDR2 YYEKEE (reference sequence). The CDR3 region is CASSLYRTDTQYF. Written as DNA, the CDR3 is TGTGCCAGCAGCTTGTATCGGACAGATACGCAGTATTTT.

The chain employs TRBV7-8 and TRBJ2-4; 8 bases align to TRBD1. V was clipped by 5 bases and J by 8 bases; unmatched bases: 11. Germline values: CDR1 SGHVS, CDR2 FQNEAQ. The CDR3 consists of 15 residues. This CDR3 is CASSVAYRGKDIQYF. CDR3 DNA sequence: TGTGCCAGCAGCGTCGCGTACAGGGGGAAAGACATTCAGTACTTC.

This clone was found a few times. The V and J genes are TRBV15 and TRBJ2-2; TRBD1 matches 8 bases. The V gene's germline CDR1 is LNHNV and CDR2 YYDKDF (reference sequence). This CDR3 is built from 15 residues. Trimming removed 5 bases from V and 4 bases from J; junction bases left unmatched: 6. This CDR3 is CATSFGQGITGELFF. The CDR3 DNA is TGTGCCACCAGCTTCGGACAGGGAATCACCGGGGAGCTGTTTTTT.

The chain recombines TRBV3-1 (or the pseudogene TRBV3-2) with TRBJ2-2; 8 bases align to TRBD2. This CDR3 is 17 amino acids long. Per the germline V gene, CDR1 is LGHDT and CDR2 is YNNKEL (reference sequence). Unmatched junction bases numbered 8, after V lost 0 bases and J lost 5 bases. The CDR3 DNA reads TGTGCCAGCAGCCAAGATCTGGAGCGGGGGAGGACCGGGGAGCTGTTTTTT. Its protein is CASSQDLERGRTGELFF.

The chain carries TRBV5-1 and TRBJ1-1; D perhaps matches TRBD1 (5 bases). Germline loops: CDR1 SGHRS, CDR2 YFSETQ. Trimming left V 0 bases short and J 1 base short, with 7 bases between. This CDR3 is 14 amino acids long. CDR3 loop: CASSLGQRNTEAFF. The DNA for the CDR3 is TGCGCCAGCAGCTTGGGACAGAGGAACACTGAAGCTTTCTTT.

The J gene is TRBJ1-5, the V gene TRBV6-6; 7 nucleotides align to TRBD1. CDR1 and CDR2 from the germline V gene are MNHNY and SVGAGI (reference sequence). CDR3 size: 15 residues. Losses at the gene ends were 3 bases for V and 0 bases for J; bases not matched to a gene: 2. The DNA of the CDR3 is TGTGCCAGCAGTTATACAGGGGATAGCAATCAGCCCCAGCATTTT. This encodes CASSYTGDSNQPQHF.

The chain uses TRBV3-1 (or the pseudogene TRBV3-2) and TRBJ1-2, with D perhaps matching TRBD1 (6 bases). Germline assignment: CDR1 LGHDT and CDR2 YNNKEL (reference sequence). V was pared by 4 bases and J by 5 bases, with 11 bases between. This CDR3 is built from 13 residues. The CDR3 loop is CASSRKGTYGYTF. The DNA of the CDR3 is TGTGCCAGCAGCCGAAAGGGGACATATGGCTACACCTTC.

This clone was seen a single time. This sequence joins TRBV7-2 and TRBJ2-3; TRBD1 matches at 10 bases. The ends lost 0 bases at V and 0 bases at J; junction bases unmatched: 3. CDR1 and CDR2 from the germline V gene are SGHTA and FQGNSA. This CDR3 is 17 amino acids long. The CDR3 region has the DNA TGTGCCAGCAGCTTAGCGGACAGGGGGGTTAGCACAGATACGCAGTATTTT. It is translated as CASSLADRGVSTDTQYF.

V usage is TRBV5-6 and J usage is TRBJ1-6; TRBD1 aligns across 8 bases. The CDR3 totals 17 residues. CDR1 and CDR2 from the germline V gene are SGHDT and YYEEEE. V was pared by 5 bases and J by 7 bases, with 14 bases of the junction left unmatched. CDR3 sequence reads: CASSFLGTGALNSPLHF. CDR3 coding DNA: TGTGCCAGCAGTTTTCTCGGGACAGGTGCCCTCAATTCACCCCTCCACTTT.

This clone was seen once. The rearrangement joins TRBV28 to TRBJ2-3, with 8 bases lining up with TRBD2. CDR1 is MDHEN, CDR2 SYDVKM, per germline. Trimming removed 3 bases from V and 4 bases from J; junction bases left unmatched: 3. The CDR3 spans 14 residues. The CDR3 nucleotides are TGTGCCAGCAGTTTCCGAGCGGGGGCAGATACGCAGTATTTT. Translating it yields CASSFRAGADTQYF. The complete variable domain, with remaining parts taken from reference TRBV28 and TRBJ2-3, reads DVKVTQSSRYLVKRTGEKVFLECVQDMDHENMFWYRQDPGLGLRLIYFSYDVKMKEKGDIPEGYSVSREKKERFSLILESASTNQTSMYLCASSFRAGADTQYFGPGTRLTVL.

The chain links TRBV5-1 to TRBJ2-2; perhaps TRBD1 as D (5 bases). Looked up from germline, CDR1 is SGHRS and CDR2 is YFSETQ. Trimming stripped 5 bases from V and 5 bases from J, with 7 bases between. This CDR3 is built from 12 residues. The chain's CDR3 is CASRAGTGELFF. In DNA, the CDR3 is TGCGCCAGCAGGGCAGGGACCGGGGAGCTGTTTTTT.

The J gene is TRBJ1-5, the V gene TRBV28; D call uncertain. Germline values: CDR1 MDHEN, CDR2 SYDVKM. Deletions cut 6 bases from V and 1 base from J, with 13 bases between. The CDR3 has 15 amino acids. CDR3 nucleotides: TGTGCCAGCAGCTCCCGTAACTGGAGCAATCAGCCCCAGCATTTT. This encodes CASSSRNWSNQPQHF.

The chain recombines TRBV18 with TRBJ2-1; possibly TRBD2 for D (7 bases). The CDR3 is 16 amino acids. V lost 3 bases, J lost 10 bases, and 22 bases lay in between. CDR1 and CDR2 (germline): KGHSH, LQKENI. The CDR3, as DNA: TGTGCCAGCTCACCCTATTCTAGTGGGGGGGCAGGAGAGCAGTTCTTC. Translation: CASSPYSSGGAGEQFF.